This T cell receptor beta chain was profiled in a study of blood T cells in healthy people across ages. The CDR3 runs to 13 residues. The V end lost 6 bases, the J end lost 4 bases, and 10 bases lay between the germline ends. CDR1 is MDHEN and CDR2 is SYDVKM in the germline V gene. At least 6 micrograms of total RNA were extracted per sample. PCR was performed a second time for 7 to 11 cycles using a sample-barcoded 5' primer and a J-beta primer mix. TCRdb independently ran MiXCR on the 5' RACE reads; one entry per CDR3 protein. The sample lists hundreds of thousands of distinct CDR3 sequences, roughly half occurring once. This clonotype was detected only a few times.

The sequence was obtained from a woman of 80 years or more in good health. Input material: blood. The chain uses TRBV28 and TRBJ2-1; D is ambiguous. The CDR3 loop reads CASRVGPYNEQFF. The CDR3 DNA reads as TGTGCCAGCAGGGTGGGCCCTTACAATGAGCAGTTCTTC.